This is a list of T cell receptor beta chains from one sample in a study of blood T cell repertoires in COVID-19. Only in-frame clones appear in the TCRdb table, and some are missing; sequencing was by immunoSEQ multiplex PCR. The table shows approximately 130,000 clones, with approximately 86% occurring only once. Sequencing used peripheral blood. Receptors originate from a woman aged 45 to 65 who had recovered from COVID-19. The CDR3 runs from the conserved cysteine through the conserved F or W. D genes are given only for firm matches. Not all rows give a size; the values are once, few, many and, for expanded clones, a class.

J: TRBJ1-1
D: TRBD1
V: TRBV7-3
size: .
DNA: TGTGCCAGCAGCTTAGGACAGGTGGGTGAAGCTTTCTTT
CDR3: CASSLGQVGEAFF

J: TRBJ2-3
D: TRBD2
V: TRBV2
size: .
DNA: TGTGCCAGTAAGCGGGGGGGCCAGGGTACGCAGTATTTT
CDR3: CASKRGGQGTQYF

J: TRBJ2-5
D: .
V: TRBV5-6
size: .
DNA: TGTGCCAGCAGCTCAAACAGGGCCGGGGAGACCCAGTACTTC
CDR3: CASSSNRAGETQYF

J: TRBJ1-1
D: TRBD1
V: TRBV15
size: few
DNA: TGTGCCACCAGCAACCGGACAGGGGGTGGGAACACTGAAGCTTTCTTT
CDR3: CATSNRTGGGNTEAFF

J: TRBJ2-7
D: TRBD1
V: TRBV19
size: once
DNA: TGTGCCAGTAGTCGGGACAGGTCCTACGAGCAGTACTTC
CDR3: CASSRDRSYEQYF

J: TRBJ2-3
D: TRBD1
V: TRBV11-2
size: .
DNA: TGTGCCAGCAGCTTCGGGACAGGGATCACAGATACGCAGTATTTT
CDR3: CASSFGTGITDTQYF

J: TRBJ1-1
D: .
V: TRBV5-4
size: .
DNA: TGTGCCAGCAGTACCCAGACAGCGGGTGGAACTGAAGCTTTCTTT
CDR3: CASSTQTAGGTEAFF

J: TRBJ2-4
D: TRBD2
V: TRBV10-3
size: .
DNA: TGTGCCACGTCAGGGACTAGCGGGAGGGCCGGGAACATTCAGTACTTC
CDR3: CATSGTSGRAGNIQYF

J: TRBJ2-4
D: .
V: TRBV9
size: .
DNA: TGTGCCAGCAGCGTAGGCGGAGCCAAAAACATTCAGTACTTC
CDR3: CASSVGGAKNIQYF

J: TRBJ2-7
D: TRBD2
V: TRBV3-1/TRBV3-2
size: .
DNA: TGTGCCAGCAGCCCCGGGACTAGCGGGGGGCCCTACGAGCAGTACTTC
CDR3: CASSPGTSGGPYEQYF

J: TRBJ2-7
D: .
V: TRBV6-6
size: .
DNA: TGTGCCAGCAGCTTCGGACACTCCTACGAGCAGTACTTC
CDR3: CASSFGHSYEQYF

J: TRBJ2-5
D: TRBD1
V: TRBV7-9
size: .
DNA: TGTGCCAGCACCACTTGGGACAGGAGAGAGACCCAGTACTTC
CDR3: CASTTWDRRETQYF

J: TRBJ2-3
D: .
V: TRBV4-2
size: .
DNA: TGTGCCAGCAGCTCTACAGGGACCTCTAGCACAGATACGCAGTATTTT
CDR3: CASSSTGTSSTDTQYF

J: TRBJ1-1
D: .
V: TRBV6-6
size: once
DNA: TGTGCCAGCATCCTGAGGACTGAAGCTTTCTTT
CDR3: CASILRTEAFF

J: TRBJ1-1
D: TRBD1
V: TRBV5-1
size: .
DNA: TGCGCCAGCAGTTTTGGACAGGACACTGAAGCTTTCTTT
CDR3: CASSFGQDTEAFF

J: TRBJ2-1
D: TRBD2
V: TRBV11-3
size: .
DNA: TGTGCCAGCAGCTTTTACGGGAGGACGGTTTCGAATGAGCAGTTCTTC
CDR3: CASSFYGRTVSNEQFF

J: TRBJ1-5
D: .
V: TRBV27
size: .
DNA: TGTGCCAGCAGTTTGCGTCAGGGAAATCAGCCCCAGCATTTT
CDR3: CASSLRQGNQPQHF

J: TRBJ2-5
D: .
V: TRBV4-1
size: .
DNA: TGCGCCAGCAGCCAAAGGACTGGGGAAGAGACCCAGTACTTC
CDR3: CASSQRTGEETQYF

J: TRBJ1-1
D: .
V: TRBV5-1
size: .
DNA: TGCGCCAGCAGCCAGGACAGACCGAACACTGAAGCTTTCTTT
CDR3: CASSQDRPNTEAFF

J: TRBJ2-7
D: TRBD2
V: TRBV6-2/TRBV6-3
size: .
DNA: TGTGCCAGCAGTTACTCCCGGAGTGTAGCGGGGGCCTACGAGCAGTACTTC
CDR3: CASSYSRSVAGAYEQYF

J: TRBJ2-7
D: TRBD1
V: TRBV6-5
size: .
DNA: TGTGCCATCCTGACAGGGGGCATCGACGAGCAGTACTTC
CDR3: CAILTGGIDEQYF

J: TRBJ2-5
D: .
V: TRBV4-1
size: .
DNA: TGCGCCAGCAGCCAAGTGCCTGGTAGAGAGACCCAGTACTTC
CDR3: CASSQVPGRETQYF

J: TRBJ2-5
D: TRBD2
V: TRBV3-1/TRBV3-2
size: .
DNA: TGTGCCAGCAGCCTTCTCAGCGGGGGGCAAGAGACCCAGTACTTC
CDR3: CASSLLSGGQETQYF

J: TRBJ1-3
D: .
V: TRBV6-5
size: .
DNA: TGTGCCAGCAGTAGGGGCTCTGGAAACACCATATATTTT
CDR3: CASSRGSGNTIYF

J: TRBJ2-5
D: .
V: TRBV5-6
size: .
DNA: TGTGCCAGCAGCTCGGGGGAGACCCAGTACTTC
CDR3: CASSSGETQYF

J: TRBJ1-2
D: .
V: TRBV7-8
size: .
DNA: TGTGCCAGCAGCCAAACAACAGGGTTTCCCTATGGCTACACCTTC
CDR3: CASSQTTGFPYGYTF

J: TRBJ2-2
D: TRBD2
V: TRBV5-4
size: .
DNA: TGTGCCAGCAGCTTTCGGACTAGCGGGGGGCCGGAGCTGTTTTTT
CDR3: CASSFRTSGGPELFF

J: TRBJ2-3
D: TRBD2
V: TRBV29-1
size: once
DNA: TGCAGCGTTGTCGGTTTAGCGGGACCCACAGATACGCAGTATTTT
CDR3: CSVVGLAGPTDTQYF

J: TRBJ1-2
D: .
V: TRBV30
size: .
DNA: TGTGCCTGGAGTAAAACAGTGACGTCGGATGGCTACACCTTC
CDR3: CAWSKTVTSDGYTF

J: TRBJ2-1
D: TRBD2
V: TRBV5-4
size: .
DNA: TGTGCCAGCAGCTTAGGGACTAGCAGTGGCAATGAGCAGTTCTTC
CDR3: CASSLGTSSGNEQFF

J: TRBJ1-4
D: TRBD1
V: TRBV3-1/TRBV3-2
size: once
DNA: TGTGCCAGCAGCGTACAGGGGTTTGCTGAAAAACTGTTTTTT
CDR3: CASSVQGFAEKLFF

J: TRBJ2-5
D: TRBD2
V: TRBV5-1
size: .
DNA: TGCGCCAGCAGCTTGGGGACTAGCCTAATTGGGGGGGAGACCCAGTACTTC
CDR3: CASSLGTSLIGGETQYF

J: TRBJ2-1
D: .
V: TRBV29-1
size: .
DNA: TGCAGCGGCCAGCTACAGAGCTCCTACAATGAGCAGTTCTTC
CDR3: CSGQLQSSYNEQFF

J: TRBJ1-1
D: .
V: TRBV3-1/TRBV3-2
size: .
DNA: TGTGCCAGCAGCCAATGGGGGCAGAGTGAAGCTTTCTTT
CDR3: CASSQWGQSEAFF

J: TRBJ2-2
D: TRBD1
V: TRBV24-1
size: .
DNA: TGTGCCACCAGTGACACCGGGACAGGGTTTGCCGGGGAGCTGTTTTTT
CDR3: CATSDTGTGFAGELFF

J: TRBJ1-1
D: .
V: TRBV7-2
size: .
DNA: TGTGCCAGCAGCTTAGATGGGGCTGGCGCTGAAGCTTTCTTT
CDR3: CASSLDGAGAEAFF

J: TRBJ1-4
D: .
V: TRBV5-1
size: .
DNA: TGCGCCAGCAGCTTGTTCGACGGGGCTAATGAAAAACTGTTTTTT
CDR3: CASSLFDGANEKLFF

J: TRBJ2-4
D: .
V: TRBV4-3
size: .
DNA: TGCGCCAGCAGCCAAGGAGGGCCTGGGTTCCGGGCTCAGTACTTC
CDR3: CASSQGGPGFRAQYF

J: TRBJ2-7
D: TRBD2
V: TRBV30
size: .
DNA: TGTGCCTGGCCCCTCGGGGCGGGAGCCTACGAGCAGTACTTC
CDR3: CAWPLGAGAYEQYF

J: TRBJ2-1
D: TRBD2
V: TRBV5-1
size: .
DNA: TGCGCCAGCAGCGCCGGGACTAGCGGGAGGGCCTTCAGCTCCTACAATGAGCAGTTCTTC
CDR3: CASSAGTSGRAFSSYNEQFF

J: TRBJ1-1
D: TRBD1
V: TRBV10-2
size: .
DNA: TGCGCCAGCAGTGGGACAGGGCAGTACACTGAAGCTTTCTTT
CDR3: CASSGTGQYTEAFF

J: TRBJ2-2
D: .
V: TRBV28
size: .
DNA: TGTGCCAGCAAGTCGGCAGGGACAAACACCGGGGAGCTGTTTTTT
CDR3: CASKSAGTNTGELFF

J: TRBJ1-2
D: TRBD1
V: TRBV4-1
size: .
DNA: TGCGCCAGCAGCCAACGACAGGGAGGCGGCTATGGCTACACCTTC
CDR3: CASSQRQGGGYGYTF

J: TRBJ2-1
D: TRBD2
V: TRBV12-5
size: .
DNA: TGTGCTAGTGGTTTGGGACTAGCGGACTACAATGAGCAGTTCTTC
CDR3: CASGLGLADYNEQFF

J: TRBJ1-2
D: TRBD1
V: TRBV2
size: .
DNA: TGTGCCAGCATAGGGACAGGGAATGACTATGGCTACACCTTC
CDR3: CASIGTGNDYGYTF

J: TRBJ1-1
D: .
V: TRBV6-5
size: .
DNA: TGTGCCAGCAGTAAACTACGTACAGGGACCACTGAAGCTTTCTTT
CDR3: CASSKLRTGTTEAFF

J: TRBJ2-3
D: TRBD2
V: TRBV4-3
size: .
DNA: TGCGCCAGCAGCCAAGATTGGGGGGGGACTAGCGGGAAAGGAGATACGCAGTATTTT
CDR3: CASSQDWGGTSGKGDTQYF

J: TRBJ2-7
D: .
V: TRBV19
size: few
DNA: TGTGCCAGTAGCGACAGGACGACCTACGAGCAGTACTTC
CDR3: CASSDRTTYEQYF

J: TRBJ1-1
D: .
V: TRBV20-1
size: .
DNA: TGCAGTGCTCTCACGGGTAGGGAAGCTTTCTTT
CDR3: CSALTGREAFF

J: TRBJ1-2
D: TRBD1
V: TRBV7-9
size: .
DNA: TGTGCCAGCAGCCGACAGGGAGCTAACTATGGCTACACCTTC
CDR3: CASSRQGANYGYTF

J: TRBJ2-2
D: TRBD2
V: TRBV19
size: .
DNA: TGTGCCAGTATCCCACTAGCGGGAGGTGCCGGGGAGCTGTTTTTT
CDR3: CASIPLAGGAGELFF

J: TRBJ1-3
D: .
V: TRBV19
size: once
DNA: TGTGCCACGGCGGCGGGGTACGTGGGAAACACCATATATTTT
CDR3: CATAAGYVGNTIYF

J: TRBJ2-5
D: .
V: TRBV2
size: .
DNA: TGTGCCAGCAAAAAGACTACCCAAGAGACCCAGTACTTC
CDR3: CASKKTTQETQYF